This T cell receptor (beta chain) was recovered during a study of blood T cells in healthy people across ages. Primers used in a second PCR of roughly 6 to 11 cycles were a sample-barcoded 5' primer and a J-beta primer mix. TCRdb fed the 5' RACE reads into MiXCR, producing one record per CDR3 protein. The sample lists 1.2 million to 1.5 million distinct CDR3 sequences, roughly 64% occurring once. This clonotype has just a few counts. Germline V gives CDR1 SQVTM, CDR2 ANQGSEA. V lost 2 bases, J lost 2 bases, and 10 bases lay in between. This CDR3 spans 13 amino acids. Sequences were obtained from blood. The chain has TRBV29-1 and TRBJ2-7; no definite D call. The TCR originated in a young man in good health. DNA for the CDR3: TGCAGCGTTGAATTCCCAGAGGCCTACGAGCAGTACTTC. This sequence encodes CSVEFPEAYEQYF.